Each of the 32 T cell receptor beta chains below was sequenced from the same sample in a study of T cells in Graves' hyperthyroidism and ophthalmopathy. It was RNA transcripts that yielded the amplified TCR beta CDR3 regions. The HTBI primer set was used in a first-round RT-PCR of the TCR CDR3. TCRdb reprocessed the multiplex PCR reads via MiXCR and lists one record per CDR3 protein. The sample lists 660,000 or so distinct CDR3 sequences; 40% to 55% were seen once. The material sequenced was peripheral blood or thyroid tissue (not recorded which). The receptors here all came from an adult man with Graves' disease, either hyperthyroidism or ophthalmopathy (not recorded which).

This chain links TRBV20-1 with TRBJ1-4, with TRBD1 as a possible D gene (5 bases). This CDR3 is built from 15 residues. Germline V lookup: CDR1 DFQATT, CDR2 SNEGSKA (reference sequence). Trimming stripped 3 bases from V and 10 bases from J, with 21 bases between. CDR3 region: CSASPRAFSTGKLFF. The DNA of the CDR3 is TGCAGTGCTAGCCCCAGGGCCTTCTCGACTGGAAAACTGTTTTTT.

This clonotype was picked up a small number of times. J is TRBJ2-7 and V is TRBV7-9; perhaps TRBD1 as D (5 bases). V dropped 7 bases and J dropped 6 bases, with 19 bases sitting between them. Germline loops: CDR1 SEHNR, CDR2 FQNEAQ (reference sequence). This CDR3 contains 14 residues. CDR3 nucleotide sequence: TGTGCCAGCACCTCGGGCCTCGACAGCTCCGAGCAGTACTTC. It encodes CASTSGLDSSEQYF.

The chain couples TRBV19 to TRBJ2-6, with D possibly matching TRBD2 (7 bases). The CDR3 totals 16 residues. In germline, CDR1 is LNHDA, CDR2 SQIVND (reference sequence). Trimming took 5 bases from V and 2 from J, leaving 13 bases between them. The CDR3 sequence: CASSVQGLPGANVLTF. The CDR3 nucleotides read TGTGCCAGTAGTGTACAGGGACTACCTGGGGCCAACGTCCTGACTTTC.

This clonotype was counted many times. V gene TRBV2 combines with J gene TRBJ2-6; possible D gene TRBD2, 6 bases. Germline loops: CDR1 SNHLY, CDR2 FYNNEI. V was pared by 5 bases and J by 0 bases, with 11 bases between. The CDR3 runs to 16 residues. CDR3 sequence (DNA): TGTGCCAGCAGTTACGGGGGAGGCTCTGGGGCCAACGTCCTGACTTTC. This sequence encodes CASSYGGGSGANVLTF.

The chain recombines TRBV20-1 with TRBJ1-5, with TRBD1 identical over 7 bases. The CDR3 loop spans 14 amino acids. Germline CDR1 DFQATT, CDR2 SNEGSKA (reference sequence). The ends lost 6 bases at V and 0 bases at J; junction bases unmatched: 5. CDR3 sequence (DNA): TGCAGTGCCCACAGGGGTAATAGCAATCAGCCCCAGCATTTT. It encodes CSAHRGNSNQPQHF.

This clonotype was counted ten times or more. CDR3 bases: TGCGCCAGCAGTGTTGACCGGTTTGGGTCACCCCTCCACTTT. Protein sequence: CASSVDRFGSPLHF. V gene TRBV10-1 combines with J gene TRBJ1-6; D not certain. V lost 4 bases and J lost 10, with 14 bases in between. The CDR3 contains 14 residues. Germline CDR1 and CDR2: WNHNN and SYGVQD (reference sequence).

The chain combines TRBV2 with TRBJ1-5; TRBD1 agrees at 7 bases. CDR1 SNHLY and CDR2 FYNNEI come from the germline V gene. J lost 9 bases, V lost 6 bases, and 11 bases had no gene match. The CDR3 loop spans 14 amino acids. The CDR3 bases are TGTGCCAGCAGGAAAAGGGGGCCCCAGGGGCCCCAGCATTTT. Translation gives CASRKRGPQGPQHF.

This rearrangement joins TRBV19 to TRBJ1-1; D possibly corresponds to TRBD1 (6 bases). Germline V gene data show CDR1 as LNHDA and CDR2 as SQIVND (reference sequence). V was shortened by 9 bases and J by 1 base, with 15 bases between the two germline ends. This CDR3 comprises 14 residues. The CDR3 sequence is CASSELGQNTEAFF. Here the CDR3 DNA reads TGTGCCAGCAGTGAATTGGGACAGAACACTGAAGCTTTCTTT.

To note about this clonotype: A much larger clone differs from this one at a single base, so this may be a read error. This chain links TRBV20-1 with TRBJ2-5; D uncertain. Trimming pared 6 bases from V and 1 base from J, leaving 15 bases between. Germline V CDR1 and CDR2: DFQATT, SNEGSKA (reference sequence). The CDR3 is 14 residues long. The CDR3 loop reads CSATPGQIQETQYF. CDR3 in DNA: TGCAGTGCAACTCCCGGGCAGATCCAAGAGACCCAGTACTTC.

The CDR3 coding sequence is TGTGCCAGCAGCCAAGATTGGAATCCCTATGGCTACACCTTC. Protein sequence: CASSQDWNPYGYTF. The gene calls are TRBV9 and TRBJ1-2; no definite D call. From germline, CDR1 is SGDLS and CDR2 YYNGEE. CDR3 length: 14 amino acids. V was trimmed by 4 bases and J by 4 bases, leaving 14 bases between them.

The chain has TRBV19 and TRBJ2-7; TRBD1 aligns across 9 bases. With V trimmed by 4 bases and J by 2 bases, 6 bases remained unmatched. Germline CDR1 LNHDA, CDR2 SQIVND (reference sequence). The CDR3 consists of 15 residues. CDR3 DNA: TGTGCCAGTAGTACCCCGGGACAGGGAGCCTACGAGCAGTACTTC. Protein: CASSTPGQGAYEQYF.

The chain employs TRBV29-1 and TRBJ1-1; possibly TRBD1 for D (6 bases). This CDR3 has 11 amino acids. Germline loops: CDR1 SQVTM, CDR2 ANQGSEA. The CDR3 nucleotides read TGCAGATGGGGGCAGGCCACTGAAGCTTTCTTT. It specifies CRWGQATEAFF.

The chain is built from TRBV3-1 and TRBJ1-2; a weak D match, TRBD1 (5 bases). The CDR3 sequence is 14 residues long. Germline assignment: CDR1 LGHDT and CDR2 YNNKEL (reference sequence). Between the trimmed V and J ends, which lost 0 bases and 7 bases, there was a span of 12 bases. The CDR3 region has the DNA TGTGCCAGCAGCCAAGACCAGGGCGACATTGGCTACACCTTC. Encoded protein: CASSQDQGDIGYTF.

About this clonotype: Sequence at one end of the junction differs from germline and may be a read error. The CDR3 loop is CAISDGQGLGETQYF. For the CDR3, the DNA is TGTGCCATCAGTGACGGACAGGGCCTGGGAGAGACCCAGTACTTC. The J gene is TRBJ2-5, the V gene TRBV24-1; 8 bases are shared with TRBD1. Germline V CDR1 and CDR2: KGHDR, SFDVKD. CDR3 length equals 15 residues.

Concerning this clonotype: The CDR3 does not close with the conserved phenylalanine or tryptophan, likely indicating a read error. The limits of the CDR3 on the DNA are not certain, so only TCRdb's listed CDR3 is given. The CDR3 protein is CAISESAGWLRI. This rearrangement joins TRBV10-3 to TRBJ2-7; the table's D gene call, TRBD2, was not cross checked with the DNA. Germline V gene lookup returns CDR1 ENHRY and CDR2 SYGVKD. The CDR3 contains 12 residues when both ends are counted.

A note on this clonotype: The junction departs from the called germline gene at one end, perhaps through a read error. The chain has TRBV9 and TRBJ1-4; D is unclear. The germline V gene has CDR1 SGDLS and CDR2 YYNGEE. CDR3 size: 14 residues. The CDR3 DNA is TGTGCCAGCAGCACGAGGGCAATCGGTGAAAAACTGTCTTTT. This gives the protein CASSTRAIGEKLSF. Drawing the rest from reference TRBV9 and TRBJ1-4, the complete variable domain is DSGVTQTPKHLITATGQRVTLRCSPRSGDLSVYWYQQSLDQGLQFLIQYYNGEERAKGNILERFSAQQFPDLHSELNLSSLELGDSALYFCASSTRAIGEKLSFGSGTQLSVL.

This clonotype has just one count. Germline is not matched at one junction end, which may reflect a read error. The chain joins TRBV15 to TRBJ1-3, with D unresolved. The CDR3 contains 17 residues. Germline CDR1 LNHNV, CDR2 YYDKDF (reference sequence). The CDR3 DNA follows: TGTGCCGCCAGCAGTATCCTCGAACAGAGCTCTGGAAACACCATATATTTT. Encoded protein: CAASSILEQSSGNTIYF.

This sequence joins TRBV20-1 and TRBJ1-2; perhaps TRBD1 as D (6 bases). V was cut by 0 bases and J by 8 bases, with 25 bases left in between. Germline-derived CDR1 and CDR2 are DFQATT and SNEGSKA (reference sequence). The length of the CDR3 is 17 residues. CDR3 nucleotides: TGCAGTGCTAGAGATGGGGGTACAGGGAGGGCTCGTGTGGGCTACACCTTC. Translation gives CSARDGGTGRARVGYTF.

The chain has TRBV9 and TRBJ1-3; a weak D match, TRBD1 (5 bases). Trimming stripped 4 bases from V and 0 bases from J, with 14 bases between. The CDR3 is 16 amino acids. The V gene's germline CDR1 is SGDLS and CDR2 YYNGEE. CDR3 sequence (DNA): TGTGCCAGCAGCCCTGTTGGGGCGAGCTCTGGAAACACCATATATTTT. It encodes CASSPVGASSGNTIYF.

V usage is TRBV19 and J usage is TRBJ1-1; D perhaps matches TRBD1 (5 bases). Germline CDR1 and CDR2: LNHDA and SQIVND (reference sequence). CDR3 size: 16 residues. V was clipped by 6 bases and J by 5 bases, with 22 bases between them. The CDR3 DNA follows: TGTGCCAGTAGACGACTCCTCGCAGGGAGATCAACTGAAGCTTTCTTT. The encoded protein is CASRRLLAGRSTEAFF.

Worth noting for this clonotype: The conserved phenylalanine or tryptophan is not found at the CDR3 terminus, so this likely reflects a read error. CDR3 nucleotide sequence: TGCAGTGCTAGAGGAAGACCGGGACGCCTGAACACTGAAGCTTTCCTT. Protein product: CSARGRPGRLNTEAFL. The chain uses TRBV20-1 and TRBJ1-1, with TRBD1 as a possible D gene (5 bases). The V end lost 1 base, the J end lost 0 bases, and 15 bases lay between the germline ends. The CDR3 covers 16 residues. Germline V gives CDR1 DFQATT, CDR2 SNEGSKA (reference sequence).

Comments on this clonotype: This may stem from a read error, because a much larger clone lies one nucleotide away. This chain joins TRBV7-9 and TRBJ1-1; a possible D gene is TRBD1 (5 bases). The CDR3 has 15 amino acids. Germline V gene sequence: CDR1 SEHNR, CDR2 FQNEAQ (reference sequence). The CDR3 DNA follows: TGTGCCAGCAGGAAGCCAGGGACGGGGAACACTGGAGCTTTCTTT. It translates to CASRKPGTGNTGAFF.

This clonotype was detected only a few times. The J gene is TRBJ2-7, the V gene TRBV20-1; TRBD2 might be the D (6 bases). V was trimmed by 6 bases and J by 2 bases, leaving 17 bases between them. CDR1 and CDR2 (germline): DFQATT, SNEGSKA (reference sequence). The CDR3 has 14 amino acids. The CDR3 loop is CSARKAGSTYEQYF. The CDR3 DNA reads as TGCAGTGCCAGGAAGGCGGGGTCAACCTACGAGCAGTACTTC.

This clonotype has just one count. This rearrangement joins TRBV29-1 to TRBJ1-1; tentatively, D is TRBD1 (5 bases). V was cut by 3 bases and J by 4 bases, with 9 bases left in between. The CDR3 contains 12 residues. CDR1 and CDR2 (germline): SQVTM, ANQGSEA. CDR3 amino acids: CSVDGRGTEAFF. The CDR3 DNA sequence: TGCAGCGTTGACGGGAGGGGCACTGAAGCTTTCTTT. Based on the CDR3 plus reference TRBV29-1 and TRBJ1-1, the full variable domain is SAVISQKPSRDICQRGTSLTIQCQVDSQVTMMFWYRQQPGQSLTLIATANQGSEATYESGFVIDKFPISRPNLTFSTLTVSNMSPEDSSIYLCSVDGRGTEAFFGQGTRLTVV.

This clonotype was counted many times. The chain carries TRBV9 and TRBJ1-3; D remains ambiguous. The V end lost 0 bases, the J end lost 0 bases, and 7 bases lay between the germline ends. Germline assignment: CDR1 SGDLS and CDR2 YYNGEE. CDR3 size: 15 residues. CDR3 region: CASSVDPGSGNTIYF. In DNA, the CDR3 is TGTGCCAGCAGCGTAGATCCAGGCTCTGGAAACACCATATATTTT.

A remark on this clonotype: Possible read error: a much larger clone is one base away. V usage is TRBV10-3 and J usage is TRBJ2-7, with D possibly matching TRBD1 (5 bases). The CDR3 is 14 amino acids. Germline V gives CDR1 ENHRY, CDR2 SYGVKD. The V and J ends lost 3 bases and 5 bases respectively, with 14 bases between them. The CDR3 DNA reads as TGTGCCATCAGTGATCTCAGGCAGGGAAACGAGCAGTACTTC. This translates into CAISDLRQGNEQYF.

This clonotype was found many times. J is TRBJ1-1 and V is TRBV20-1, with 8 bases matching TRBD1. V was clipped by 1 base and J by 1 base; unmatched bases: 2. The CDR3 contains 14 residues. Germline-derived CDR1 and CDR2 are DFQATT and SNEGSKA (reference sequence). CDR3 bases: TGCAGTGCTAGAGGAGGGACAGGGAACACTGAAGCTTTCTTT. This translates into CSARGGTGNTEAFF.

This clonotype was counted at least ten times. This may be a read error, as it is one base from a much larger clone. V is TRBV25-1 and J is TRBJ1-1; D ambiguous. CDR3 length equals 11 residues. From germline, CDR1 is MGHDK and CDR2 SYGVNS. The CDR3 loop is CAGSELGEAFF. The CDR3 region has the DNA TGTGCCGGCAGTGAACTAGGTGAAGCTTTCTTT.

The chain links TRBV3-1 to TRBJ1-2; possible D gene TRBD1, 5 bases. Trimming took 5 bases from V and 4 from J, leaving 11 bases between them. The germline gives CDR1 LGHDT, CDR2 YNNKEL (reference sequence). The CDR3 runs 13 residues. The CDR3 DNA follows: TGTGCCAGCAGCAACGGACAAGTCTATGGCTACACCTTC. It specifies CASSNGQVYGYTF.

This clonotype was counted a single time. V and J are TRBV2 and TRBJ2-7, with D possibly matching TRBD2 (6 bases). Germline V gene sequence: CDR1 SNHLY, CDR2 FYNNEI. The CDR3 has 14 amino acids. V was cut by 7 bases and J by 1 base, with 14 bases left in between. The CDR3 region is CASTQGRGSYEQYF. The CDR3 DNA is TGTGCCAGCACTCAGGGTCGGGGGTCCTACGAGCAGTACTTC.

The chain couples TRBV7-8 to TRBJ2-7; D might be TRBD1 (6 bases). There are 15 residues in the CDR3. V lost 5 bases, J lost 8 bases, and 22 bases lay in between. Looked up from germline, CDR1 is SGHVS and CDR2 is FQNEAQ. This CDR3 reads CASSISQGSTNQQYF. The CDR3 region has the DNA TGTGCCAGCAGCATCTCACAGGGATCCACTAACCAGCAGTACTTC.

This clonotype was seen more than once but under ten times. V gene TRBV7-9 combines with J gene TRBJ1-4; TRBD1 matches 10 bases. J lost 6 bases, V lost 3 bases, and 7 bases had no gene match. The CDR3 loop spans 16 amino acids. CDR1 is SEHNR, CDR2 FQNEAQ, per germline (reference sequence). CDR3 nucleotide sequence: TGTGCCAGCAGCTTCCGGGACAGGGGTAGAGATGAAAAACTGTTTTTT. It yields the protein CASSFRDRGRDEKLFF.